A single T cell receptor beta chain is shown here with its context. The CDR3 totals 15 residues. Germline lookup yields CDR1 LNHDA and CDR2 SQIVND (reference sequence). With V trimmed by 5 bases and J by 0 bases, 3 bases remained unmatched. Data came from immunoSEQ multiplex PCR; TCRdb stores just in-frame clones and leaves some out. The sample comprises over a million clones, roughly 96% of which are singletons, and 1.2% rests with the top ten. This entry belongs to a study of shared clonotypes between healthy human individuals. This receptor was taken from a man aged 25-40 years in good health. Sequenced material: naive CD4+ T cells sorted from blood. Subset reported: CD45RA+ positively selected. The J gene is TRBJ1-2, the V gene TRBV19; 10 bases agree with TRBD1. Written as DNA, the CDR3 is TGTGCCAGTAGTGGGACAGGGGCCTCTAACTATGGCTACACCTTC. Its protein is CASSGTGASNYGYTF.